This T cell receptor (beta chain) was captured by sequencing in a study of regulatory T cells in long-lasting Graves disease. Notes on the study in general: The number of shared public clonotypes was higher in persistent patients (approximately 2,600) than new patients (about 910).

According to the study, TCR beta libraries were built with iRepertoire HTBI primers and CDR3-region Arm-PCR. In TCRdb, the multiplex PCR reads were re-called with MiXCR into one record per CDR3 protein. The table lists just over 600,000 distinct CDR3 sequences, roughly 16% of them singletons. Noted time point: newly diagnosed GD, antithyroid drugs for less than 3 months. Researchers made the TCR library from RNA that was extracted from PBMCs. EDTA tubes collected nine milliliters of peripheral blood. This clonotype was counted at least ten times. Antigen unknown. The V segment lost 0 bases and the J segment 7 bases; nucleotides outside the gene matches: 8. Germline V gene lookup returns CDR1 DFQATT and CDR2 SNEGSKA (reference sequence). This CDR3 comprises 16 residues. These sequences were also reported in another study, on T cells in Graves' hyperthyroidism and ophthalmopathy. As reported in that work: Researchers ran a first-round RT-PCR on the TCR CDR3 using the HTBI primer set.

The specimen was peripheral blood mononuclear cells (PBMCs), collected at new diagnosis, from a patient treated with antithyroid drugs. The chain uses TRBV20-1 and TRBJ2-1, with 11 nucleotides matching TRBD2. The source of this sequence is a woman in her twenties or thirties with Graves disease. CDR3 in DNA: TGCAGTGCTAGAGATTCAACTAGCGGGAGTGGGAATGAGCAGTTCTTC. It codes for CSARDSTSGSGNEQFF.